Listed below are T cell receptor beta chains from one sample, sequenced in a study of cytomegalovirus exposure and HLA in healthy donors. The assay was immunoSEQ multiplex PCR, and TCRdb's table has in-frame clones only and misses some. The sample includes more than 85,000 clones, 86% of them seen just once. Material: PBMCs. The receptors were sampled from a woman under 30 in good health and CMV-seropositive. Each CDR3 is given without its conserved first and last residue. Each record gives: V gene, J gene, D gene, CDR3 protein. The D gene is left open where the match is weak.

>TRBV4-1|TRBJ2-1|TRBD2
ASSQDLAGASYNEQF
>TRBV25-1|TRBJ2-3|TRBD2
ASSASTGVAGAGGTQY
>TRBV2|TRBJ1-4|-
ASSDAGFGTNEKLF
>TRBV7-6|TRBJ2-3|-
ASSFGQPLTGTDTQY
>TRBV18|TRBJ2-6|-
ASSQRRGREAGANVLT
>TRBV7-2|TRBJ2-5|-
ASSLRKEETQY
>TRBV7-9|TRBJ2-3|TRBD2
ASSLRRAGGTDTQY
>TRBV11-2|TRBJ2-7|-
ASSSIRGKPSHEQY
>TRBV4-2|TRBJ1-6|-
ASSQGLKGEALH
>TRBV5-4|TRBJ2-3|-
ASSGTGSRTDTQY
>TRBV7-2|TRBJ2-7|TRBD1
ASSFQTGAGFEQY
>TRBV6-6|TRBJ2-7|-
ASSYSQPSSYEQY
>TRBV4-1|TRBJ1-4|-
ASSQPRDSREKLF
>TRBV14|TRBJ1-2|-
ASSQGTPGGYT
>TRBV6-5|TRBJ2-7|TRBD2
ASSYSNRGGEQY
>TRBV2|TRBJ1-1|TRBD1
ASSGTVNTEAF
>TRBV5-1|TRBJ1-1|-
ASSQGVNTEAF
>TRBV5-4|TRBJ2-1|TRBD2
ANDGLAGGSSYNEQF
>TRBV2|TRBJ2-5|TRBD2
ASSLTSGQETQY
>TRBV5-5|TRBJ2-1|TRBD2
ASSLEAGVSNEQF
>TRBV5-8|TRBJ2-7|-
ASSRLAAVGGEQY
>TRBV6-1|TRBJ1-6|TRBD1
ASSEDKTGAAYNSPLH
>TRBV6-5|TRBJ2-5|-
ASSYSRGPLGTQY
>TRBV4-2|TRBJ2-2|TRBD2
ASSQEGTSGSANTGELF
>TRBV7-9|TRBJ1-5|TRBD1
ATSTQGLNQPQH
>TRBV9|TRBJ2-2|TRBD2
ASSVSGTNTGELF